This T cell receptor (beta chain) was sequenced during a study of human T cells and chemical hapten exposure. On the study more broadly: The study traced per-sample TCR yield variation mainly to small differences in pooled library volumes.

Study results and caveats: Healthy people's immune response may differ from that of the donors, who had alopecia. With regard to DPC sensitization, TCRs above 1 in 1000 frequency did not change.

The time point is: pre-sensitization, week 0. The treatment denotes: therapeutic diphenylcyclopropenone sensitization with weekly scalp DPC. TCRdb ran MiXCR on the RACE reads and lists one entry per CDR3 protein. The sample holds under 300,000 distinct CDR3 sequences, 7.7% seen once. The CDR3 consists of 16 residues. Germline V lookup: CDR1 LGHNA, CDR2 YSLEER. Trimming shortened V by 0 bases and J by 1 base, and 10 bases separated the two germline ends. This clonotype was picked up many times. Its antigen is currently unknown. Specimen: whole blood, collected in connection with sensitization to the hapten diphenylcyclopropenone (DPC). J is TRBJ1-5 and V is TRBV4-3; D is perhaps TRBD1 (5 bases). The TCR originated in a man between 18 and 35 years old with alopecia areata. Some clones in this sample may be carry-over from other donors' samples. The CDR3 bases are TGCGCCAGCAGCCAAGATTGGGGGGTCAGCAATCAGCCCCAGCATTTT. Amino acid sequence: CASSQDWGVSNQPQHF.